Sequencing of this T cell receptor beta chain was carried out in a study of shared clonotypes between healthy human individuals. Looked up from germline, CDR1 is MDHEN and CDR2 is SYDVKM. Trimming pared 2 bases from V and 4 bases from J, leaving 11 bases between. This CDR3 is built from 14 residues. Sequenced by immunoSEQ multiplex PCR; TCRdb stores in-frame clones only, minus some. The table shows millions of clones, with more than 85% occurring only once. The receptor comes from a man aged 18-30 years in good health. Some clones in this sample may be carry-over from other donors' samples. V and J are TRBV28 and TRBJ1-2; D might be TRBD1 (6 bases). Sequenced input: naive CD4+ T cells from PBMCs. The subset here: CD45RA+ positively selected. In DNA, the CDR3 is TGTGCCAGCAGTTTAGTCGGGACATTCTATGGCTACACCTTC. Protein: CASSLVGTFYGYTF.